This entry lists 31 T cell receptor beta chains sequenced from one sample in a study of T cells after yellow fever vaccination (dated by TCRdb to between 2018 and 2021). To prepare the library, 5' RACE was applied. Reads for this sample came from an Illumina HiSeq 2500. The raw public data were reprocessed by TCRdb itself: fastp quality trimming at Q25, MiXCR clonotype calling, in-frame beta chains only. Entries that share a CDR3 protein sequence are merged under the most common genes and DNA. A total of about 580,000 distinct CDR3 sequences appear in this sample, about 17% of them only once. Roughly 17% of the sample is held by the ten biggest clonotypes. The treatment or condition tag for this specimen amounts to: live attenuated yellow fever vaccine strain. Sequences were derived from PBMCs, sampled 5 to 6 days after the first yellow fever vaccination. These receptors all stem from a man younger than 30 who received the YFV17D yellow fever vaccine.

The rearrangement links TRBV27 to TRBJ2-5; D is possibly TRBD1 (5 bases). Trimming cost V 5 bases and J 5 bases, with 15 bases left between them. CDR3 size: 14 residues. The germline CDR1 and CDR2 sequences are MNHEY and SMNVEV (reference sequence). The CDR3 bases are TGTGCCAGCAGTATAGGGGAATCCGGCGAGACCCAGTACTTC. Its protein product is CASSIGESGETQYF.

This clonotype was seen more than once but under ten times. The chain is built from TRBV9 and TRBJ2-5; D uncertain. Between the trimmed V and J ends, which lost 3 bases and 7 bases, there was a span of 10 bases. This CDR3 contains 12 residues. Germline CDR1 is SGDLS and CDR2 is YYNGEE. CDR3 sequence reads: CASSESLGTQYF. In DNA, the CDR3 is TGTGCCAGCAGCGAGAGCTTGGGGACCCAGTACTTC.

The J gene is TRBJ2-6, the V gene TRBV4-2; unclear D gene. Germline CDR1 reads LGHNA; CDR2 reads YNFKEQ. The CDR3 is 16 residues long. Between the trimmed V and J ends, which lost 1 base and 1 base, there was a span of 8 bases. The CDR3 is CASSQAAVSGANVLTF. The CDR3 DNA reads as TGTGCCAGCAGCCAAGCGGCGGTATCTGGGGCCAACGTCCTGACTTTC.

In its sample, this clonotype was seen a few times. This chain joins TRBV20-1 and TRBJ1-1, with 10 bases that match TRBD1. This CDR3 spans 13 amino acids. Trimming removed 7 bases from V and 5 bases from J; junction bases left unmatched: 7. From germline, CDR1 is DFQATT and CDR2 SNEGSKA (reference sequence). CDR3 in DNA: TGCAGTGTTGACAGGGGGCTGGGGACTGAAGCTTTCTTT. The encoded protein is CSVDRGLGTEAFF.

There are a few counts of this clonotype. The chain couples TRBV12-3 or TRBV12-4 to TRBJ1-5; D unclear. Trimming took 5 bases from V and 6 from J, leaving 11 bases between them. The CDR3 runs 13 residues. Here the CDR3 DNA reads TGTGCCAGCAGTCGAGGGCTTAGTCAGCCCCAGCATTTT. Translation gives CASSRGLSQPQHF.

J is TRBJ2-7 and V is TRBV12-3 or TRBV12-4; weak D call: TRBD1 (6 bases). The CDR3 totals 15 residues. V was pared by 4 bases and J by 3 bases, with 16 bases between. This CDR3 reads CASSSPSTGNYEQYF. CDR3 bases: TGTGCCAGCAGTTCACCCTCAACAGGGAACTACGAGCAGTACTTC.

CDR3 loop: CSARNLNSNEKLFF. The CDR3 nucleotides read TGCAGTGCTAGAAACTTGAACAGTAATGAAAAACTGTTTTTT. The V gene is TRBV20-1, the J gene TRBJ1-4, with D uncertain. This CDR3 comprises 14 residues. V was shortened by 2 bases and J by 4 bases, with 11 bases between the two germline ends. Germline CDR1 and CDR2: DFQATT and SNEGSKA (reference sequence).

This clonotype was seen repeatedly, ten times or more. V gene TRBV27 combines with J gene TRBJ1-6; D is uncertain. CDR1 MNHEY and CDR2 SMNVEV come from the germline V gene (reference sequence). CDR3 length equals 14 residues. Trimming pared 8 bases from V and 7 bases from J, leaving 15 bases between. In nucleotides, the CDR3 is TGTGCCAGCCGTCGGGCAGGCCTCAATTCACCCCTCCACTTT. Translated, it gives CASRRAGLNSPLHF.

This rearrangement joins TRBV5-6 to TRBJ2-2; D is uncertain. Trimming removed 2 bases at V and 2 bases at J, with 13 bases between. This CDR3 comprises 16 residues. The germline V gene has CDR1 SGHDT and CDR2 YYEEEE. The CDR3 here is CASSFLSLPNTGELFF. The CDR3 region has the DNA TGTGCCAGCAGCTTCTTATCACTGCCCAACACCGGGGAGCTGTTTTTT.

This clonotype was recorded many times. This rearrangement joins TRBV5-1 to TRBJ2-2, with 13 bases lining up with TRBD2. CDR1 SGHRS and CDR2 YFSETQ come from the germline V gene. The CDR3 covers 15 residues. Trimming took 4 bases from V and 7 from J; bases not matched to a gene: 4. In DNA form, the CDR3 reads TGCGCCAGCAGCGCCGGGACTAGCGGGGACGGGGAGCTGTTTTTT. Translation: CASSAGTSGDGELFF. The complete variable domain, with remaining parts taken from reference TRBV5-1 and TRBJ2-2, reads KAGVTQTPRYLIKTRGQQVTLSCSPISGHRSVSWYQQTPGQGLQFLFEYFSETQRNKGNFPGRFSGRQFSNSRSEMNVSTLELGDSALYLCASSAGTSGDGELFFGEGSRLTVL.

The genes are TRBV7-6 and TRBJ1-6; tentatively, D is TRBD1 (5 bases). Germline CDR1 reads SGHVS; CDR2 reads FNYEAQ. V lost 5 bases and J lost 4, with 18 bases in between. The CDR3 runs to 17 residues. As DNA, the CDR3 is TGTGCCAGCAGCGCAACCGCGGGGGGAAAGTATAATTCACCCCTCCACTTT. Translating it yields CASSATAGGKYNSPLHF. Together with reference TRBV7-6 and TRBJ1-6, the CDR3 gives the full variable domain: GAGVSQSPRYKVTKRGQDVALRCDPISGHVSLYWYRQALGQGPEFLTYFNYEAQQDKSGLPNDRFSAERPEGSISTLTIQRTEQRDSAMYRCASSATAGGKYNSPLHFGNGTRLTVT.

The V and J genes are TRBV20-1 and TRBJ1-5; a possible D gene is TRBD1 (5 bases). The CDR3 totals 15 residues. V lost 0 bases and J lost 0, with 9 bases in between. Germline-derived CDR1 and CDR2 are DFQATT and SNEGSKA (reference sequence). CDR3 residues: CSARDLGHSNQPQHF. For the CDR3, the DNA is TGCAGTGCTAGAGATCTTGGACATAGCAATCAGCCCCAGCATTTT.

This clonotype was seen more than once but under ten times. CDR3 sequence reads: CSVRDGNTGELFF. In nucleotides, the CDR3 is TGCAGCGTCCGAGACGGAAACACCGGGGAGCTGTTTTTT. The chain links TRBV29-1 to TRBJ2-2; D unresolved. CDR3 length: 13 residues. The germline V and J ends were trimmed by 6 bases and 2 bases, with 10 bases remaining between them. The germline CDR1 and CDR2 sequences are SQVTM and ANQGSEA.

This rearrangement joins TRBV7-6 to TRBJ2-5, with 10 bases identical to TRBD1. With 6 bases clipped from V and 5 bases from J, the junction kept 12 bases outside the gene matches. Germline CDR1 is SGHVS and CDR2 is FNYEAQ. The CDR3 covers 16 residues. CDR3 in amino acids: CASSYIPDRGRETQYF. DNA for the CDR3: TGTGCCAGCAGTTACATCCCAGACAGGGGGCGGGAGACCCAGTACTTC.

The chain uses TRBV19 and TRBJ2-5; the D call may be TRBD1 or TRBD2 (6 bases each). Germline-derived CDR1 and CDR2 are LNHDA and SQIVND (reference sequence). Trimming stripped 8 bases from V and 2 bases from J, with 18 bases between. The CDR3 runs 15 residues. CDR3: CASSRGDRYQETQYF. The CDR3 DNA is TGTGCCAGTTCTAGGGGGGATCGGTATCAAGAGACCCAGTACTTC.

The CDR3 nucleotides are TGTGCCAGCAACGTAGCAAGCTCCTACAATGAGCAGTTCTTC. It encodes CASNVASSYNEQFF. V usage is TRBV12-3 or TRBV12-4 and J usage is TRBJ2-1, with unresolved D. The V gene lost 7 bases and the J gene lost 0 bases, with 10 bases spanning the gap. The CDR3 is made up of 14 amino acids.

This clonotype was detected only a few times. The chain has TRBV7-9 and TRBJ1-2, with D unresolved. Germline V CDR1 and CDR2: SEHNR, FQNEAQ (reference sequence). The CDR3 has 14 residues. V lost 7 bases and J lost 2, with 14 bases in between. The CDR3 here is CASTRVGVNYGYTF. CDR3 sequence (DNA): TGTGCCAGCACCCGGGTGGGAGTAAACTATGGCTACACCTTC.

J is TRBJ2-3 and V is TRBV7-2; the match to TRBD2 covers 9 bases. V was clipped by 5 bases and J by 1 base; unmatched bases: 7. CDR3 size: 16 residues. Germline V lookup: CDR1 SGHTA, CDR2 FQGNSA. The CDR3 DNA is TGTGCCAGCAGCACAAGGAGGACTAGCGGCACAGATACGCAGTATTTT. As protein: CASSTRRTSGTDTQYF.

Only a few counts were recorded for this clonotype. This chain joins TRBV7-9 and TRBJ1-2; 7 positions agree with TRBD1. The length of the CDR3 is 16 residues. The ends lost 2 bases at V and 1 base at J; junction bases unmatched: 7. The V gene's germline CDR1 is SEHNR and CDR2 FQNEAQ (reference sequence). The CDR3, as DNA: TGTGCCAGCAGCTTACAGGGGGAGCGGTATAACTATGGCTACACCTTC. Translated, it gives CASSLQGERYNYGYTF.

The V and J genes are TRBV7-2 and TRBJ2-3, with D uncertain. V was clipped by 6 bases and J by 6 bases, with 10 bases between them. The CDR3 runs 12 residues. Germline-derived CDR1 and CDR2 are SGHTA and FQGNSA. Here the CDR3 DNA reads TGTGCCAGCAGTCTCAACTGGGATACGCAGTATTTT. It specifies CASSLNWDTQYF.

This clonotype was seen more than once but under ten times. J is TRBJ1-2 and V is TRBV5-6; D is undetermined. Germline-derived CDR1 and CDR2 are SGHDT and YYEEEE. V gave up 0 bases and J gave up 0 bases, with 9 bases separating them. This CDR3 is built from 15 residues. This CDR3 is CASSLARSTNYGYTF. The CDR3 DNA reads TGTGCCAGCAGCTTGGCACGTTCTACTAACTATGGCTACACCTTC.

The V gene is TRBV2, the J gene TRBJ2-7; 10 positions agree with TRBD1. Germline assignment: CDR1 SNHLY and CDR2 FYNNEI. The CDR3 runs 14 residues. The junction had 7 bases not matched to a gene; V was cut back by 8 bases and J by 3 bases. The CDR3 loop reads CASSRQGALYEQYF. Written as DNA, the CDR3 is TGTGCCAGCTCTAGACAGGGGGCTCTCTACGAGCAGTACTTC.

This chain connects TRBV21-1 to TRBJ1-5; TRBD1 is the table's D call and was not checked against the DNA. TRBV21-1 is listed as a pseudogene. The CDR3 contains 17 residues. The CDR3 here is CASSKAKGQGVGQPQHF. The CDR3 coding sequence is TGTGCCAGCAGCAAAGCGAAAGGACAGGGGGTCGGGCAGCCCCAGCATTTT.

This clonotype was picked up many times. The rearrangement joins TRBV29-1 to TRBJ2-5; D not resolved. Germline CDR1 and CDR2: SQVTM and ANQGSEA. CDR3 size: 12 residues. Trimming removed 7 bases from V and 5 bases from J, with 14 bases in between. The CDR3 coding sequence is TGCAGCGCCGATCCAGTCGGGGAGACCCAGTACTTC. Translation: CSADPVGETQYF. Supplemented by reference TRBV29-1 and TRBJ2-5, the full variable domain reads SAVISQKPSRDICQRGTSLTIQCQVDSQVTMMFWYRQQPGQSLTLIATANQGSEATYESGFVIDKFPISRPNLTFSTLTVSNMSPEDSSIYLCSADPVGETQYFGPGTRLLVL.

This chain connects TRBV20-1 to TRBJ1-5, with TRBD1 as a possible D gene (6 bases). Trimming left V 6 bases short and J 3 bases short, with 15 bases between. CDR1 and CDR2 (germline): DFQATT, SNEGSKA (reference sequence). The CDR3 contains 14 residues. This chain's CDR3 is CSAGGRQANQPQHF. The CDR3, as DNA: TGCAGTGCAGGGGGGCGCCAGGCCAATCAGCCCCAGCATTTT.

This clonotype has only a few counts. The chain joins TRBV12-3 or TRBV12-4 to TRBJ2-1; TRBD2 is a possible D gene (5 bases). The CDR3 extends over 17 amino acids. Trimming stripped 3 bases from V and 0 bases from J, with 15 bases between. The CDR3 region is CASSLNPDFRSYNEQFF. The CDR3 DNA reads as TGTGCCAGCAGTTTGAACCCGGACTTTCGCTCCTACAATGAGCAGTTCTTC.

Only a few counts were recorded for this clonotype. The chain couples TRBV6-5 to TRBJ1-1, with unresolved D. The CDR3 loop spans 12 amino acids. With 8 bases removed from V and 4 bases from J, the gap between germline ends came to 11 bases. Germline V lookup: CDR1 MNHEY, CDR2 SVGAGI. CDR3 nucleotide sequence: TGTGCCAGCTGGCTCTCGGGCACTGAAGCTTTCTTT. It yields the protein CASWLSGTEAFF.

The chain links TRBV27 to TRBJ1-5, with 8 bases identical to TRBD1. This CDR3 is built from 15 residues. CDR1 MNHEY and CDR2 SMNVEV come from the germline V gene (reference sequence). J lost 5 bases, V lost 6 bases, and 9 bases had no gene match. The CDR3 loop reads CASSQQGVLDQPQHF. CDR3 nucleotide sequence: TGTGCCAGCAGCCAACAGGGGGTTTTAGATCAGCCCCAGCATTTT.

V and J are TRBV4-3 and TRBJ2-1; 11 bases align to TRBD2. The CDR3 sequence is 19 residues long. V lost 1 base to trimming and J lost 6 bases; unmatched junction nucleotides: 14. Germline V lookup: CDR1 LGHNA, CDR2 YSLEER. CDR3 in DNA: TGCGCCAGCAGCCAAGCCCTGGGACTAGCGGAACCAACAGGCAATGAGCAGTTCTTC. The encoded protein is CASSQALGLAEPTGNEQFF.

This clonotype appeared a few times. The CDR3 protein is CASSYETSFDEQFF. DNA for the CDR3: TGTGCCAGCAGTTATGAGACTAGCTTTGATGAGCAGTTCTTC. The chain uses TRBV6-2 or TRBV6-3 and TRBJ2-1, with 7 bases fitting TRBD2. Germline CDR1 MNHEY, CDR2 SVGEGT. The CDR3 has 14 amino acids. The J segment lost 8 bases and the V segment lost 3 bases, leaving 7 bases of the junction unmatched.

CDR3 sequence reads: CASTFLGQPQHF. Here the CDR3 DNA reads TGTGCCAGCACCTTTTTAGGGCAGCCCCAGCATTTT. The V and J genes are TRBV12-3 or TRBV12-4 and TRBJ1-5; unclear D gene. Trimming stripped 7 bases from V and 7 bases from J, with 11 bases between. This CDR3 comprises 12 residues.